This TCR beta chain originates from a study of blood T cell repertoires in COVID-19. About the study: The samples span acute and convalescent COVID-19 from the United States, Italy and Spain.

The CDR3 spans 13 residues. V lost 4 bases and J 5 bases, leaving 8 bases between the germline ends. Germline assignment: CDR1 ENHRY and CDR2 SYGVKD. Produced via immunoSEQ multiplex PCR; TCRdb's table is partial and in-frame only. This sample has 150,000 to 200,000 clones, with roughly 84% found just once. About this clone: This sample also contains other DNA sequences that code for the same CDR3.

Participants were aged about 18 to 100 years from about 25 US areas. What the recovered Cohort 3 donors had was two negative PCRs, clearance, or symptom resolution. Sequencing was done on a sample of PBMCs or T cells enriched from blood (not recorded which). The chain has TRBV10-3 and TRBJ1-4; D perhaps matches TRBD1 (6 bases). The receptor was derived from a woman aged 50 to 60 who had recovered from COVID-19. CDR3 loop: CAISGTENEKLFF. DNA of the CDR3: TGTGCCATCAGTGGGACAGAAAATGAAAAACTGTTTTTT.